The clone carrying this T cell receptor beta chain was observed a single time. CDR3 length equals 16 residues. CDR1 and CDR2 from the germline V gene are MNHEY and SMNVEV (reference sequence). J gave up 1 base and V 5 bases, and 7 bases lay outside the gene matches. TCRdb's table, derived via immunoSEQ multiplex PCR, lists solely in-frame clones and lacks some. The data contain nearly 600,000 clones, 95% of them singletons. This specimen comes from a study of shared clonotypes between healthy human individuals. Naive CD8 cells lacked CD45RO, underwent positive selection for CCR7 and left out terminally differentiated effector memory CD45RA+ cells.

Material: naive CD8+ T cells sorted from blood. The J gene is TRBJ2-1, the V gene TRBV27; TRBD2 matches at 8 bases. This clonotype was obtained from a woman aged 30 to 39 in good health. Here the CDR3 reads CASSPTSELSYNEQFF. CDR3 DNA: TGTGCCAGCAGTCCGACTAGCGAACTATCCTACAATGAGCAGTTCTTC.